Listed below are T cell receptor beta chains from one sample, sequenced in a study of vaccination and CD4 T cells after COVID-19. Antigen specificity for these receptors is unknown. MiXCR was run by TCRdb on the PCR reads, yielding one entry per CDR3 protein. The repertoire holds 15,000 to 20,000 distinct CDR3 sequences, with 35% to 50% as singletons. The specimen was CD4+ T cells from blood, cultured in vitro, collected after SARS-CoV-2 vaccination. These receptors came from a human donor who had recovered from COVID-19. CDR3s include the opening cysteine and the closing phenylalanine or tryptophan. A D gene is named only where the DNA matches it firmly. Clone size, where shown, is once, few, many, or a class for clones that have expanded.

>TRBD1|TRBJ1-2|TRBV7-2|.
CASSLGADRGLGYTF
TGTGCCAGCAGCTTGGGGGCGGACAGGGGGCTCGGCTACACCTTC
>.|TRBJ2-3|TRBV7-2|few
CASTSRHGTDTQYF
TGTGCCAGCACCTCTCGACACGGCACAGATACGCAGTATTTT
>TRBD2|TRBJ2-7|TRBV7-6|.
CASSPSGGRFYEQYF
TGTGCCAGCAGTCCAAGCGGGGGAAGATTCTACGAGCAGTACTTC
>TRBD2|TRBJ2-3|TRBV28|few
CASGVPGGLRDTQYF
TGTGCCAGCGGTGTGCCGGGAGGGCTTCGTGATACGCAGTATTTT
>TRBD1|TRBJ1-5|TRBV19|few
CASSGDRVQPQHF
TGTGCCAGTAGTGGTGACAGGGTCCAGCCCCAGCATTTT
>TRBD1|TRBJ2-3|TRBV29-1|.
CSVGRTGGQDTQYF
TGCAGCGTTGGAAGGACAGGGGGGCAAGATACGCAGTATTTT
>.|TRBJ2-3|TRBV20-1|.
CSAIPGARTDTQYF
TGCAGTGCGATACCGGGAGCGAGGACAGATACGCAGTATTTT
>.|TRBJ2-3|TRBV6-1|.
CASSVHTQVGTDTQYF
TGTGCCAGCAGTGTACATACCCAGGTCGGCACAGATACGCAGTATTTT
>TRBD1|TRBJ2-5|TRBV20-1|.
CSARLQGAPGTQYF
TGCAGTGCCAGACTCCAGGGGGCCCCGGGGACCCAGTACTTC
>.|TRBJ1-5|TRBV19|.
CASSIVFGSSNQPQHF
TGTGCCAGTAGTATCGTTTTCGGCAGTAGCAATCAGCCCCAGCATTTT
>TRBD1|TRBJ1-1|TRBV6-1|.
CASRGQGGNTEAFF
TGTGCCAGCAGAGGACAGGGCGGGAACACTGAAGCTTTCTTT
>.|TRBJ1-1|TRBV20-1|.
CSARDPFFAEAFF
TGCAGTGCTAGAGACCCCTTTTTCGCTGAAGCTTTCTTT